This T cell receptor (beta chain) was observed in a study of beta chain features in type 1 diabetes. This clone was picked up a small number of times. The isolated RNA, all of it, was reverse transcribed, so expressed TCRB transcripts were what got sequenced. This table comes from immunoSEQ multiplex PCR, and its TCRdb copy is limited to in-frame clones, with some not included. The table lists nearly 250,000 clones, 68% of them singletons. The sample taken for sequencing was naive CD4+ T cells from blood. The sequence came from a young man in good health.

The CDR3 sequence is CASSRYRGPYNEQFF. In DNA, the CDR3 is TGCGCCAGCAGCCGCTACCGGGGGCCCTACAATGAGCAGTTCTTC. The genes are TRBV4-3 and TRBJ2-1; D may be TRBD1 or TRBD2 (6 bases each). The germline V and J ends were trimmed by 4 bases and 2 bases, with 12 bases remaining between them. Per germline, CDR1 LGHNA and CDR2 YSLEER. The length of the CDR3 is 15 residues.